The source of this T cell receptor beta chain is a study of T cell responses to AZD1222 COVID-19 vaccine. TCRdb's table, derived via immunoSEQ multiplex PCR, lists solely in-frame clones and lacks some. This sample carries 50,000 or so clones, about 89% of them seen once, and the ten largest clones take under 5.5%. Looked up from germline, CDR1 is KGHDR and CDR2 is SFDVKD. Trimming cost V 4 bases and J 4 bases; bases outside gene matches: 7. There are 17 residues in the CDR3. General observations from the study: Repertoire samples came only from after the peak T cell response. Clonal diversity was possibly underestimated, and the donors were mostly white British, with more females. Two AZD1222 administrations were followed by greater Spike-specific TCR breadth and depth.

A word on this clone: Its specificity is unknown.

The material sequenced was peripheral blood, taken 28 days after the second AZD1222 dose. V and J are TRBV24-1 and TRBJ2-5, with 14 bases lining up with TRBD2. The clonotype comes from an adult who received the AZD1222 COVID-19 vaccine. The CDR3 loop reads CATSDPGLAGALETQYF. CDR3 nucleotide sequence: TGTGCCACCAGTGACCCGGGACTAGCGGGAGCTTTAGAGACCCAGTACTTC.